This TCR beta chain was sequenced for a study of cytomegalovirus exposure and HLA in healthy donors. General observations from the study: In vitro checks showed that three CMV-associated chains really do target CMV antigens.

Worth noting for this clone: The target antigen is unknown.

Among the approximately 110 subjects of the validation cohort, separate from the approximately 700-subject first cohort, were the donors. The CDR3 loop spans 18 amino acids. The protocol was immunoSEQ multiplex PCR, while the TCRdb copy is restricted to in-frame clones and leaves out a portion. This sample has under 350,000 clones, with 65% to 90% found just once. The chain recombines TRBV21-1 with TRBJ2-7; the DNA was not used to check the table's D call, TRBD2. TRBV21-1 is flagged as a pseudogene. The sequencing input was PBMCs. The receptor was derived from a woman aged 18-29 years in good health and CMV-seronegative. Written as DNA, the CDR3 is TGTGCCAGCAGCAAATGGAGCCTAGCGGGAGGGCGACGCTACGAGCAGTACTTC. This gives the protein CASSKWSLAGGRRYEQYF.